This entry describes one T cell receptor beta chain. This sequence may be a read error, since a much larger clone differs from it by one base. This sample was included in a study of identical twins. TCRdb re-derived calls from the 5' RACE reads in MiXCR, one entry per CDR3 protein. The sample holds 550,000 to 700,000 distinct CDR3 sequences; more than 9% are singletons and the top ten take 3%. V was shortened by 7 bases and J by 3 bases, with 19 bases between the two germline ends. Germline V lookup: CDR1 SQVTM, CDR2 ANQGSEA. This CDR3 contains 15 residues. This same sample was also part of a study on yellow fever vaccine responses in identical twins.

Sequencing input: PBMCs. The chain couples TRBV29-1 to TRBJ2-1, with D perhaps matching TRBD1 or TRBD2 (6 bases each). The receptor's source is a woman in her late teens or twenties in good health. The CDR3 DNA reads as TGCAGCGGAACTTTGGGGGGCCGAAGCTACAATGAGCAGTTCTTC. It yields the protein CSGTLGGRSYNEQFF.